This T cell receptor (beta chain) derives from a study of T cells in Graves' hyperthyroidism and ophthalmopathy. Study-wide results and caveats: In the analysis, a 13 V-J model separated ophthalmopathy from stable hyperthyroidism.

Criteria for exclusion of patients were uncontrolled infection, other autoimmune disease, pregnancy or lactation. To note about this clonotype: Its antigen is not identified. An end of the junction does not agree with germline; a read error may underlie this.

The investigators amplified TCR beta CDR3 regions from RNA transcripts. First-round RT-PCR of the TCR CDR3 relied on the HTBI primer set. Each CDR3 protein is one row after TCRdb ran MiXCR on the multiplex PCR reads. The sample lists around 800,000 distinct CDR3 sequences, 35% to 40% seen once, with over 8% in the top ten. The CDR3 is made up of 14 amino acids. Germline values: CDR1 SGHTA, CDR2 FQGNSA. This chain joins TRBV7-2 and TRBJ2-2; D unresolved. This TCR derives from a man younger than 30 with Graves' hyperthyroidism. Sample: blood. The CDR3 DNA reads TGCGCCAGCAGCCAAGTAAAGGGCACCGGGGAGCTGTTTTTT. Amino acid sequence: CASSQVKGTGELFF.